A selection of T cell receptor beta chains follows, all from one sample in a study of shared clonotypes between healthy human individuals. Clones were sequenced by immunoSEQ multiplex PCR, and TCRdb holds only the in-frame ones, with some missing. The sample lists about 660,000 clones; over 65% were seen once. The sample comprised memory CD4+ T cells sorted from blood. These receptors were taken from a woman aged 25 to 45 in good health. Both conserved end residues are part of each CDR3. The D gene is left open where the match is weak. For some rows the clone size is stated as once, few or many, or as a class when expanded; others skip it.

cdr3_aa cdr3_nt d_call clone_size j_call v_call
CASSLPRRDRGHQPQHF TGTGCCAGCAGCTTACCCCGCCGGGACAGGGGGCACCAGCCCCAGCATTTT TRBD1 - TRBJ1-5 TRBV7-9
CASSEGRNYGYTF TGTGCCAGCAGTGAAGGGAGGAACTATGGCTACACCTTC - - TRBJ1-2 TRBV6-1
CASRSSGSYNEQFF TGTGCCAGCAGATCTAGCGGGTCCTACAATGAGCAGTTCTTC TRBD2 - TRBJ2-1 TRBV7-8
CSVESPGLAATYEQYF TGCAGCGTTGAAAGTCCGGGACTAGCGGCCACCTACGAGCAGTACTTC TRBD2 few TRBJ2-7 TRBV29-1
CASIQSPVAYSGNTIYF TGTGCCAGCATCCAATCCCCTGTAGCCTACTCTGGAAACACCATATATTTT - - TRBJ1-3 TRBV28
CASNPLSGSKIDEQFF TGTGCCAGCAACCCCCTTAGCGGGAGTAAAATAGATGAGCAGTTCTTC TRBD2 - TRBJ2-1 TRBV7-8
CASTKEREPGELFF TGTGCCAGCACGAAAGAGCGGGAGCCCGGGGAGCTGTTTTTT TRBD2 few TRBJ2-2 TRBV2
CASSVGSYRRVFTDTQYF TGTGCCAGCAGCGTAGGCTCCTACCGGCGGGTATTCACAGATACGCAGTATTTT - - TRBJ2-3 TRBV9
CASSGTRQTSSYEQYF TGTGCCAGTAGTGGAACAAGACAAACGAGCTCCTACGAGCAGTACTTC - once TRBJ2-7 TRBV19
CASSLGALGGLAVNKETQYF TGCGCCAGCAGCTTGGGGGCCCTGGGCGGACTAGCGGTAAATAAAGAGACCCAGTACTTC TRBD2 - TRBJ2-5 TRBV5-1
CASSSLWDRRNNNAKKLFF TGTGCCAGCAGTTCTTTATGGGACAGACGGAATAACAATGCGAAAAAACTGTTTTTT TRBD1 - TRBJ1-4 TRBV28
CAIQFAVSSYEQYF TGTGCCATCCAGTTTGCTGTTAGCTCCTACGAGCAGTACTTC - - TRBJ2-7 TRBV10-3
CASSEYGQQSSYNEQFF TGTGCCAGCAGTGAATACGGACAGCAAAGCTCCTACAATGAGCAGTTCTTC - many TRBJ2-1 TRBV25-1
CASSIQGNYGYTF TGTGCCAGTAGTATCCAGGGTAACTATGGCTACACCTTC - - TRBJ1-2 TRBV19
CASSFGTGPTYEQYF TGTGCCAGCAGCTTCGGAACAGGACCTACCTACGAGCAGTACTTC - - TRBJ2-7 TRBV5-4
CASSLPQTLGTEAFF TGTGCCAGCAGTTTGCCTCAGACCTTGGGCACTGAAGCTTTCTTT - - TRBJ1-1 TRBV28
CAISGRNYYGYTF TGTGCCATCAGTGGTAGGAATTATTATGGCTACACCTTC - - TRBJ1-2 TRBV10-3
CAISESTGGTNQPQHF TGTGCCATCAGTGAGTCAACAGGGGGAACGAATCAGCCCCAGCATTTT TRBD1 many TRBJ1-5 TRBV10-3
CASFRAGRSNEQFF TGTGCCAGCTTCCGGGCCGGGAGAAGTAATGAGCAGTTCTTC - - TRBJ2-1 TRBV2
CASSQEDINQPQHF TGCGCCAGCAGCCAAGAGGACATCAATCAGCCCCAGCATTTT - - TRBJ1-5 TRBV4-1
CASGPQRDSYEQYF TGTGCCAGCGGCCCCCAGCGGGATTCCTACGAGCAGTACTTC TRBD2 - TRBJ2-7 TRBV11-2
CASSSEGGEKLFF TGTGCCAGCAGCTCAGAGGGGGGTGAAAAACTGTTTTTT - many TRBJ1-4 TRBV7-2
CASRGTGEYNEQFF TGCGCCAGCAGGGGGACAGGGGAGTACAATGAGCAGTTCTTC TRBD1 - TRBJ2-1 TRBV5-1
CASSLVDSRDVNYGYTF TGTGCCAGCAGCTTAGTTGACTCACGGGATGTTAACTATGGCTACACCTTC - once TRBJ1-2 TRBV11-2
CASSLEQGFGKLFF TGTGCCAGCAGCTTGGAACAGGGGTTCGGAAAACTGTTTTTT TRBD1 once TRBJ1-4 TRBV5-4
CASSNLNTGELFF TGTGCCAGTAGTAACCTAAACACCGGGGAGCTGTTTTTT - - TRBJ2-2 TRBV19
CASTFRGPGANVLTF TGTGCCAGCACCTTCAGGGGGCCTGGGGCCAACGTCCTGACTTTC TRBD1 - TRBJ2-6 TRBV6-1
CASSSRPENTGELFF TGTGCCAGCAGTTCCAGGCCAGAAAACACCGGGGAGCTGTTTTTT - - TRBJ2-2 TRBV28
CASSEALAGGTDTQYF TGTGCCAGCAGTGAAGCACTAGCGGGAGGCACAGATACGCAGTATTTT TRBD2 - TRBJ2-3 TRBV6-1
CASSPDTQLNTEAFF TGTGCCAGCTCACCAGATACCCAACTGAACACTGAAGCTTTCTTT - - TRBJ1-1 TRBV18
CATSREWDKGTQYF TGTGCCACCAGCAGAGAATGGGACAAAGGGACCCAGTACTTC - few TRBJ2-5 TRBV15
CASSYLGRENQPQHF TGCGCCAGCAGCTACTTGGGCAGGGAAAATCAGCCCCAGCATTTT - - TRBJ1-5 TRBV5-1
CASSSKTGAVNNEQFF TGTGCCAGCAGCTCCAAGACGGGAGCAGTTAACAATGAGCAGTTCTTC - - TRBJ2-1 TRBV7-3
CASSLQKGANQPQHF TGTGCCAGCAGCTTACAGAAGGGTGCCAATCAGCCCCAGCATTTT - - TRBJ1-5 TRBV7-2
CASSARLDGSRAGYTF TGTGCCAGCAGTGCCCGATTGGACGGTTCCCGGGCTGGCTACACCTTC - - TRBJ1-2 TRBV27
CSVDDWTGVTDTQYF TGCAGCGTTGATGATTGGACAGGTGTCACAGATACGCAGTATTTT TRBD1 - TRBJ2-3 TRBV29-1
CASSPRTSGRVGEQFF TGTGCCAGCAGTCCCCGGACTAGCGGGAGGGTTGGTGAGCAGTTCTTC TRBD2 - TRBJ2-1 TRBV27
CASSYTGVSNQPQHF TGTGCCAGCAGTTACACAGGGGTGAGCAATCAGCCCCAGCATTTT TRBD1 - TRBJ1-5 TRBV6-6
CAGRTSGASTDTQYF TGTGCCGGTAGGACTAGCGGGGCTAGCACAGATACGCAGTATTTT TRBD2 - TRBJ2-3 TRBV7-9
CASSYFGGAGNTEAFF TGTGCCAGCAGTTACTTTGGGGGCGCCGGGAACACTGAAGCTTTCTTT - - TRBJ1-1 TRBV6-5
CAIPGKGANTGELFF TGTGCCATTCCCGGGAAAGGGGCCAACACCGGGGAGCTGTTTTTT - - TRBJ2-2 TRBV2
CASSLERTLNTEAFF TGCGCCAGCAGCTTGGAGCGGACACTAAATACTGAAGCTTTCTTT - - TRBJ1-1 TRBV5-1
CASSLNPGPQHF TGTGCCAGCAGCTTAAACCCTGGGCCCCAGCATTTT - - TRBJ1-5 TRBV7-2
CASTQTSEGEDEQFF TGTGCCAGCACCCAGACTAGCGAGGGAGAGGATGAGCAGTTCTTC TRBD2 - TRBJ2-1 TRBV28
CASSEASMGYTF TGTGCCAGCAGTGAAGCGAGTATGGGCTACACCTTC - once TRBJ1-2 TRBV2
CASKPTGVGNTIYF TGCGCCAGCAAGCCCACAGGGGTAGGAAACACCATATATTTT TRBD1 - TRBJ1-3 TRBV4-1
CASSPYRGKAGIFSQPQHF TGTGCCAGTAGTCCCTACAGGGGGAAGGCCGGGATTTTTAGTCAGCCCCAGCATTTT TRBD1 - TRBJ1-5 TRBV19
CASSLGPNYGYTF TGTGCCAGCAGCTTAGGCCCTAACTATGGCTACACCTTC - - TRBJ1-2 TRBV7-6
CASSPGVFQYF TGTGCCAGCAGCCCGGGGGTTTTTCAGTACTTC - - TRBJ2-5 TRBV6-5
CAILAGVGYTF TGTGCCATCCTGGCTGGGGTTGGCTACACCTTC - - TRBJ1-2 TRBV28
CASKPGGSYNEQFF TGTGCCAGCAAGCCAGGGGGCTCCTACAATGAGCAGTTCTTC TRBD1 - TRBJ2-1 TRBV6-1
CASTQHTEAFF TGTGCCAGCACCCAGCACACTGAAGCTTTCTTT - once TRBJ1-1 TRBV28